The sequence of this T cell receptor beta chain was determined in a study of identical twins (dated by TCRdb to the mid-2010s). Notes on the research overall: TCR alpha and beta repertoires from monozygotic twins, unrelated adults of various ages and cord blood were deep-sequenced to test whether fetal clonotypes persist. To rule out contamination, the twin experiments were replicated at different times with different library preparation protocols.

Library generation was performed with 5' RACE. Sequencing took place on an Illumina HiSeq 2000. Template switching added a universal primer binding site, and the final cDNA carried a unique molecular identifier that allowed TCR cDNA molecules to be counted accurately. First-strand cDNA for TCR alpha and beta chains was synthesized from specific primers in the conserved constant-segment region. To control for contamination, every cDNA library carried two barcodes: a SMART-Mk sample barcode plus Illumina barcodes. TruSeq adapter sequences, together with Illumina sample barcodes, were added in two successive PCR steps. The TCR alpha and beta cDNA libraries were sequenced on the Illumina HiSeq platform using custom primers. The original pipeline was this. Unique molecular identifiers were extracted from raw reads with MiGEC, and CDR3 positions were determined with MiXCR. For each individual, recombination models were inferred using an EM algorithm with the repgenHMM and IGoR tools. The analysis of shared clonotypes was done with the tcR package in R, with sharing normalized by the product of cloneset sizes. To study raw recombination without the effects of thymic and clonal selection, out-of-frame nonproductive sequences were analyzed. TCRdb passed the public sequencing reads through fastp at Q25 and MiXCR, retaining productive beta sequences. One record per CDR3 amino acid sequence lists the most common genes and DNA. The V and J calls reflect TCRdb's pipeline rather than the authors' work. Counted in this sample were some 1,600,000 distinct CDR3 sequences; 32% of them appeared once. Of the sample, more than 0.25% falls within the top ten clones.

All donors were healthy Caucasians. Unmatched junction bases come to 5, with V trimmed by 3 bases and J by 0 bases. The germline V gene provides CDR1 SGHVS and CDR2 FNYEAQ. From the cysteine through the phenylalanine, the CDR3 covers 19 amino acids. The DNA shown is the 57-base CDR3, in frame from base 1. What the work shows at the level of the full study, not this receptor alone: Zero-insertion analyses could be partly confounded by invariant T cells such as MAIT and iNKT, although diverse VJ usage argued against such confounding for most clonotypes. Fewer insertions were carried by abundant cord blood beta clonotypes; a weaker similar trend was observed in young adult naive repertoires, while no such trend was observed in memory repertoires. In monozygotic twins, out-of-frame TCR alpha sharing was systematically underestimated by recombination models, although the models agreed with sharing between unrelated individuals. Out-of-frame TCR alpha sequences shared between twins showed an excess of low generation-probability sequences compared with coincidental sharing between unrelated individuals. Conclusions relied on cross-sectional statistical analysis, since the same donors could not be followed over many years. A weaker excess of twin sharing was found in beta out-of-frame sequences because the signal-to-noise ratio was lowered by fewer shared sequences.

With regard to this clonotype: Its antigen specificity is not known. Base qualities are not provided; no much larger clone lies one nucleotide away.

This chain is built from TRBV7-6 and TRBJ2-1; TRBD2 agrees with 16 junctional bases. The clonotype originates from a newborn girl in good health. The sample was cord blood. The CDR3 reads as follows: CASSFSGLAGGGSYNEQFF. The nucleotides are TGTGCCAGCAGCTTTTCGGGACTAGCGGGGGGGGGCTCCTACAATGAGCAGTTCTTC. The entire variable domain, with the stretches around the CDR3 drawn from the reference TRBV7-6 and TRBJ2-1 proteins, is GAGVSQSPRYKVTKRGQDVALRCDPISGHVSLYWYRQALGQGPEFLTYFNYEAQQDKSGLPNDRFSAERPEGSISTLTIQRTEQRDSAMYRCASSFSGLAGGGSYNEQFFGPGTRLTVL.